This TCR beta chain comes out of a study of cytomegalovirus exposure and HLA in healthy donors. PCR amplification relied on 60 Vbeta primers (plus 13 Jbeta primers). TCRdb's table, derived via immunoSEQ multiplex PCR, lists solely in-frame clones and lacks some. This table holds about 120,000 clones, 80% to 85% found once. This CDR3 comprises 13 residues. Germline V lookup: CDR1 LGHNA, CDR2 YSLEER. Deletions cut 3 bases from V and 7 bases from J, with 9 bases between. This TCR derives from a young man in good health and CMV-seronegative. The rearrangement joins TRBV4-3 to TRBJ2-2; D is unclear. The sequenced material came from PBMCs. The CDR3 coding sequence is TGCGCCAGCAGCCAGGATCGGAGCGGGGAGCTGTTTTTT. Translating it yields CASSQDRSGELFF.